This entry lists 23 T cell receptor beta chains sequenced from one sample in a study of T cell clones after liver transplantation. This table comes from immunoSEQ multiplex PCR, and its TCRdb copy is limited to in-frame clones, with some not included. Of 65,000 to 80,000 clones in the sample, around four fifths are singletons; the top ten hold 2.5% to 3.5%. This specimen consisted of CD4+ T cells from blood, obtained at the 22-month timepoint. The receptors here all came from a human patient who received a liver transplant. Some T cells may be provided by the graft donor.

The rearrangement joins TRBV5-6 to TRBJ1-4; D remains unclear. Trimming removed 1 base at V and 3 bases at J, with 10 bases between. The length of the CDR3 is 15 residues. CDR1 and CDR2 (germline): SGHDT, YYEEEE. The CDR3 reads CASSLPGVSNEKLFF. The CDR3 coding sequence is TGTGCCAGCAGCTTGCCCGGGGTTTCTAATGAAAAACTGTTTTTT.

The chain links TRBV5-1 to TRBJ1-3; no reliable D call. Trimming removed 4 bases from V and 4 bases from J, with 15 bases in between. Germline V lookup: CDR1 SGHRS, CDR2 YFSETQ. The CDR3 consists of 15 residues. This CDR3 reads CASSPTSDTGNTIYF. CDR3 bases: TGCGCCAGCAGCCCGACCTCTGACACCGGAAACACCATATATTTT.

V usage is TRBV6-1 and J usage is TRBJ2-7; TRBD1 is a possible D gene (5 bases). Germline CDR1 and CDR2: MNHNS and SASEGT. The CDR3 loop spans 12 amino acids. Trimming removed 7 bases at V and 2 bases at J, with 9 bases between. The CDR3 DNA follows: TGTGCCAGCAAACAGGATCCCTACGAGCAGTACTTC. Residues: CASKQDPYEQYF.

CDR3 in amino acids: CASSPGLNTGELFF. CDR3 nucleotide sequence: TGTGCCAGCAGTCCGGGACTTAACACCGGGGAGCTGTTTTTT. The chain uses TRBV11-2 and TRBJ2-2; the D gene is possibly TRBD2 (6 bases). Trimming shortened V by 6 bases and J by 2 bases, and 10 bases separated the two germline ends. The CDR3 has 14 residues. The germline CDR1 and CDR2 sequences are SGHAT and FQNNGV.

V gene TRBV5-1 combines with J gene TRBJ2-3; maybe TRBD1 (5 bases). The length of the CDR3 is 15 residues. Between the trimmed V and J ends, which lost 0 bases and 2 bases, there was a span of 10 bases. In germline, CDR1 is SGHRS, CDR2 YFSETQ. The CDR3 region is CASSLDRSATDTQYF. The CDR3 DNA follows: TGCGCCAGCAGCTTGGACAGGTCAGCCACAGATACGCAGTATTTT.

The rearrangement links TRBV4-2 to TRBJ2-7, with D possibly being TRBD1 or TRBD2 (5 bases each). Trimming stripped 0 bases from V and 3 bases from J, with 18 bases between. Germline-derived CDR1 and CDR2 are LGHNA and YNFKEQ. The CDR3 is 17 residues long. DNA for the CDR3: TGTGCCAGCAGCCAAGAGGGGGAATCGCGGGTGTTCTACGAGCAGTACTTC. Its protein product is CASSQEGESRVFYEQYF.

This clone was counted many times. This chain joins TRBV6-5 and TRBJ1-1; 7 bases map to TRBD1. After removal of 6 bases from V and 4 bases from J, the junction contained 11 bases not matched to a gene. This CDR3 region has 15 residues. From germline, CDR1 is MNHEY and CDR2 SVGAGI. The CDR3 protein is CASRGLDRVGTEAFF. In DNA form, the CDR3 reads TGTGCCAGCAGAGGACTAGACAGGGTGGGCACTGAAGCTTTCTTT.

This clone is a singleton in its sample. The chain has TRBV18 and TRBJ2-7; TRBD2 agrees at 8 bases. CDR3 length equals 17 residues. The V segment lost 0 bases and the J segment 1 base; nucleotides outside the gene matches: 8. From germline, CDR1 is KGHSH and CDR2 LQKENI. This CDR3 is CASSPPRLAGGSYEQYF. The CDR3 nucleotides are TGTGCCAGCTCACCACCTCGCCTAGCGGGTGGTTCCTACGAGCAGTACTTC.

This clone was observed once. This chain uses TRBV11-2 with TRBJ1-2; D not certain. Germline assignment: CDR1 SGHAT and CDR2 FQNNGV. Trimming took off 2 bases at V and 3 bases at J, with 7 bases between the two ends. The CDR3 loop spans 13 amino acids. In nucleotides, the CDR3 is TGTGCCAGCAGCTTAAATACAGACTATGGCTACACCTTC. It is translated as CASSLNTDYGYTF.

This chain uses TRBV12-5 with TRBJ2-3; a possible D gene is TRBD2 (5 bases). V lost 3 bases to trimming and J lost 0 bases, with 10 bases between them. The germline CDR1 and CDR2 sequences are LGHNT and FRNRAP. The CDR3 length is 15 residues. CDR3 DNA sequence: TGTGCTAGTGGTTTAGGACTGGGGAGCACAGATACGCAGTATTTT. Translation: CASGLGLGSTDTQYF.

The chain carries TRBV28 and TRBJ1-1, with 9 bases that match TRBD1. J was trimmed by 8 bases and V by 6 bases; bases with no gene match: 13. Germline assignment: CDR1 MDHEN and CDR2 SYDVKM. This CDR3 comprises 15 residues. The CDR3: CASSLPRGQGTEAFF. The DNA for the CDR3 is TGTGCCAGCAGCCTCCCCCGGGGACAGGGAACCGAAGCTTTCTTT.

V is TRBV5-1 and J is TRBJ2-1; 11 nucleotides match TRBD2. V shed 2 bases and J 8 bases; nucleotides not matched to a gene: 6. Germline V lookup: CDR1 SGHRS, CDR2 YFSETQ. This CDR3 has 15 amino acids. This CDR3 reads CASSLQTSGTDEQFF. In DNA, the CDR3 is TGCGCCAGCAGCTTACAGACTAGCGGGACAGATGAGCAGTTCTTC. Together with reference TRBV5-1 and TRBJ2-1, the CDR3 gives the full variable domain: KAGVTQTPRYLIKTRGQQVTLSCSPISGHRSVSWYQQTPGQGLQFLFEYFSETQRNKGNFPGRFSGRQFSNSRSEMNVSTLELGDSALYLCASSLQTSGTDEQFFGPGTRLTVL.

The CDR3: CASSDGNEQYF. The CDR3 nucleotides are TGTGCCAGCAGTGACGGTAACGAGCAGTACTTC. The chain uses TRBV6-4 and TRBJ2-7; D call uncertain. This CDR3 is 11 amino acids long. The V end was cut by 2 bases, the J end by 5 bases, with 4 bases between. Looked up from germline, CDR1 is MRHNA and CDR2 is SNTAGT.

V gene TRBV29-1 combines with J gene TRBJ2-2; weak D call: TRBD2 (5 bases). CDR1 and CDR2 (germline): SQVTM, ANQGSEA. The V end was cut by 6 bases, the J end by 6 bases, with 17 bases between. CDR3 length: 14 amino acids. The CDR3 sequence is CSVERTAAAGELFF. The CDR3 DNA reads TGCAGCGTGGAGAGGACTGCGGCGGCCGGGGAGCTGTTTTTT.

The chain employs TRBV7-2 and TRBJ2-7, with 8 bases lining up with TRBD1. The V and J ends lost 5 bases and 1 base, in that order; junction bases with no gene match: 7. CDR3 length: 15 amino acids. The germline V gene encodes CDR1 SGHTA and CDR2 FQGNSA. As DNA, the CDR3 is TGTGCCAGCAGCCCGGGCCGGGACAGGTCCTACGAGCAGTACTTC. It encodes CASSPGRDRSYEQYF.

The rearrangement joins TRBV2 to TRBJ2-5; no clear D gene. The CDR3 runs to 13 residues. The V end was cut by 5 bases, the J end by 3 bases, with 10 bases between. Germline V gene sequence: CDR1 SNHLY, CDR2 FYNNEI. CDR3 nucleotides: TGTGCCAGCAGTTACTCAGGAAAAGAGACCCAGTACTTC. Encoded protein: CASSYSGKETQYF. Full variable domain (outside the CDR3, taken from reference TRBV2 and TRBJ2-5): EPEVTQTPSHQVTQMGQEVILRCVPISNHLYFYWYRQILGQKVEFLVSFYNNEISEKSEIFDDQFSVERPDGSNFTLKIRSTKLEDSAMYFCASSYSGKETQYFGPGTRLLVL.

The rearrangement links TRBV4-1 to TRBJ2-1; D call uncertain. Germline CDR1 MGHRA, CDR2 YSYEKL. The V end was cut by 0 bases, the J end by 0 bases, with 9 bases between. The CDR3 totals 16 residues. The CDR3 here is CASSQDLQSSYNEQFF. CDR3 DNA sequence: TGCGCCAGCAGCCAAGATCTCCAGAGCTCCTACAATGAGCAGTTCTTC.

The chain carries TRBV6-1 and TRBJ1-5; D possibly corresponds to TRBD1 (5 bases). The V gene's germline CDR1 is MNHNS and CDR2 SASEGT. CDR3 length equals 15 residues. The ends were cut back, 3 bases at V and 4 bases at J, with 13 bases in the middle. In nucleotides, the CDR3 is TGTGCCAGCAGTGAGGTTCCGGGGCCAAATCAGCCCCAGCATTTT. This gives the protein CASSEVPGPNQPQHF.

This clone was observed a few times. V is TRBV12-5 and J is TRBJ1-1, with TRBD1 matching 8 bases. The junction had 8 bases not matched to a gene; V was cut back by 8 bases and J by 3 bases. The length of the CDR3 is 14 residues. CDR1 is LGHNT, CDR2 FRNRAP, per germline. The CDR3 spells CASCRDRLYTEAFF. In DNA, the CDR3 is TGTGCTAGTTGCCGGGACAGGCTATACACTGAAGCTTTCTTT.

This clone appeared a single time. The rearrangement joins TRBV19 to TRBJ1-5, with D unresolved. The germline V gene has CDR1 LNHDA and CDR2 SQIVND (reference sequence). The CDR3 has 13 residues. V gave up 8 bases and J gave up 6 bases, with 14 bases separating them. CDR3: CASGVWGSQPQHF. CDR3 nucleotide sequence: TGTGCCAGTGGAGTATGGGGAAGTCAGCCCCAGCATTTT.

The chain links TRBV7-3 to TRBJ2-3; 10 bases agree with TRBD2. Germline CDR1 is SGHTA and CDR2 is FQGTGA. Germline trimming cut 2 bases from V and 3 bases from J; bases unmatched to any gene: 2. This CDR3 region has 15 residues. The CDR3 reads CASSLQRGGTDTQYF. The CDR3 nucleotides read TGTGCCAGCAGCTTACAGCGGGGGGGTACAGATACGCAGTATTTT. Combining the CDR3 with reference TRBV7-3 and TRBJ2-3 gives the whole variable domain GAGVSQTPSNKVTEKGKYVELRCDPISGHTALYWYRQSLGQGPEFLIYFQGTGAADDSGLPNDRFFAVRPEGSVSTLKIQRTERGDSAVYLCASSLQRGGTDTQYFGPGTRLTVL.

V is TRBV23-1 and J is TRBJ2-7; a possible D gene is TRBD2 (6 bases). TRBV23-1 is assigned to the ORF class and has an uncertain function. The CDR3 is made up of 17 amino acids. Trimming stripped 4 bases from V and 3 bases from J, with 22 bases between. In DNA form, the CDR3 reads TGCGCCAGCAGTCCTCGTGCTATGGAGGGTATCTTCTACGAGCAGTACTTC. Amino acids: CASSPRAMEGIFYEQYF.

V gene TRBV29-1 combines with J gene TRBJ1-1; D not certain. V lost 7 bases to trimming and J lost 4 bases, with 16 bases between them. Germline CDR1 reads SQVTM; CDR2 reads ANQGSEA. The CDR3 has 13 residues. The DNA of the CDR3 is TGCAGCGCCCGAAGCCCTGATGCCACTGAAGCTTTCTTT. This encodes CSARSPDATEAFF.